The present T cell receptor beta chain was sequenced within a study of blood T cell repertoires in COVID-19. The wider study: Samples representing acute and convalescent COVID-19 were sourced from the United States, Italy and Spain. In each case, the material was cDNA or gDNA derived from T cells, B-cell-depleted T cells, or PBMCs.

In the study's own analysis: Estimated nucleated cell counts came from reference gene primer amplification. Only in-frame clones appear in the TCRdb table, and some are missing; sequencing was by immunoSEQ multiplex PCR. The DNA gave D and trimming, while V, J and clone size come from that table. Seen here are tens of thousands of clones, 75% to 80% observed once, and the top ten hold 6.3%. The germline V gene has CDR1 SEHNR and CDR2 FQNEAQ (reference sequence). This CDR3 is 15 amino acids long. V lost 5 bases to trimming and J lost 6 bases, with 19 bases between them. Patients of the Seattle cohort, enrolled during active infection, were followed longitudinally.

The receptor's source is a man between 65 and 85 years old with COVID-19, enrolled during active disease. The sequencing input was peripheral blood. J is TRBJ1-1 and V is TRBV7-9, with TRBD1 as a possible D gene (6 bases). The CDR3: CASSPRPGVFSEAFF. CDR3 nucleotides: TGTGCCAGCAGCCCTCGACCAGGGGTGTTCTCTGAAGCTTTCTTT.